The clone carrying this T cell receptor (beta chain) was seen many times. What it binds is unknown. V was trimmed by 7 bases and J by 0 bases, leaving 14 bases between them. Germline V gene lookup returns CDR1 ENHRY and CDR2 SYGVKD. This CDR3 contains 15 residues. The sample comes from a study of T cell repertoires in cytomegalovirus infection. Study at large: Use of recently identified HLA-C-restricted and well-studied HLA-B-restricted CMV epitopes was part of the study. Public TCR beta signatures indicated both CMV infection and matching HLA type.

Study findings and constraints: Identification of carriers of CMV plus the relevant HLA was performed using cumulative public TCR beta family frequency. Ex vivo, HLA-C-restricted CMV-specific TCR beta clonotypes prevailed over the rest of the response.

TCRdb redid the calling of the reads with MiXCR, one entry per CDR3 protein. The table records about a million distinct CDR3 sequences, approximately 32% of them present only once. The rearrangement links TRBV10-3 to TRBJ2-3, with D tentatively TRBD1 (5 bases). The receptor was derived from a human donor in good health (CMV status not recorded). Some clones in this sample may be carry-over from other donors' samples. Sequences were derived from cultured CD8+ T cells from PBMCs, sampled from culture after CMV antigen stimulation. The CDR3 protein is CAINLGAFSTDTQYF. As DNA, the CDR3 is TGTGCCATCAACCTTGGGGCTTTTAGCACAGATACGCAGTATTTT.